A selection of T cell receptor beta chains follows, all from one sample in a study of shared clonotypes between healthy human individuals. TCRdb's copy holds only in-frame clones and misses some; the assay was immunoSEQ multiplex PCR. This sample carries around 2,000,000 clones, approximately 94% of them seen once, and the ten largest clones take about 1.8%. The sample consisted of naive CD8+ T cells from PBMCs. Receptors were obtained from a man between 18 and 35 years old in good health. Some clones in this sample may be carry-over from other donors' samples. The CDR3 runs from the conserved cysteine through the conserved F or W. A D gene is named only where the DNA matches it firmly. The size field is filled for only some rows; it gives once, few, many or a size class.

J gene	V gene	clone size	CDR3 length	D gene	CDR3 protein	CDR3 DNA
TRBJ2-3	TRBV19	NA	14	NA	CASTQTTTTDTQYF	TGTGCCAGTACCCAGACTACCACCACAGATACGCAGTATTTT
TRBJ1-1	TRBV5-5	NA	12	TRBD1	CASSAGGWRAFF	TGTGCCAGCAGCGCAGGGGGGTGGAGAGCTTTCTTT
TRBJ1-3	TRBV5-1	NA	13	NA	CASSPPLSNTIYF	TGCGCCAGCAGCCCTCCCTTATCGAACACCATATATTTT
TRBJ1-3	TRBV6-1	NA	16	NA	CASSADRRSSGNTIYF	TGTGCCAGCAGTGCAGATCGACGGTCCTCTGGAAACACCATATATTTT
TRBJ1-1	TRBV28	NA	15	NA	CASRSVSWAVTEAFF	TGTGCCAGCAGATCCGTTAGTTGGGCTGTGACTGAAGCTTTCTTT
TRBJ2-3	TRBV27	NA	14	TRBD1	CASRRTGFLDTQYF	TGTGCCAGCAGACGGACAGGGTTTTTAGATACGCAGTATTTT
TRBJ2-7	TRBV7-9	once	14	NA	CASSLGPVLGEQYF	TGTGCCAGCAGCTTAGGCCCCGTGCTGGGAGAGCAGTACTTC
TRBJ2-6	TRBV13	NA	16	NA	CASSSRVSSGANVLTF	TGTGCCAGCAGCTCCAGGGTCTCCTCTGGGGCCAACGTCCTGACTTTC
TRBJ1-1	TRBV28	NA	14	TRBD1	CAGGEGQPNTEAFF	TGTGCTGGGGGTGAGGGACAGCCTAACACTGAAGCTTTCTTT
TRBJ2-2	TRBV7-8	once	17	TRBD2	CASSTISGSPNTGELFF	TGTGCCAGCAGCACCATTAGCGGGAGTCCGAACACCGGGGAGCTGTTTTTT
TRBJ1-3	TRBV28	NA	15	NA	CASSPDRSSGNTIYF	TGTGCCAGCAGCCCCGACAGAAGCTCTGGAAACACCATATATTTT
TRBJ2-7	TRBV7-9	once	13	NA	CASSPKGMYEQYF	TGTGCCAGCAGCCCGAAGGGGATGTACGAGCAGTACTTC
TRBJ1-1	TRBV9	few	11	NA	CASSSGYEAFF	TGTGCCAGCAGCAGCGGATATGAAGCTTTCTTT
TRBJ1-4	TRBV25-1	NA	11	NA	CASSLREKLFF	TGTGCCAGCAGTCTTCGGGAAAAACTGTTTTTT
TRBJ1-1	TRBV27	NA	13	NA	CATKRRGNTEAFF	TGTGCCACCAAAAGGAGAGGGAACACTGAAGCTTTCTTT
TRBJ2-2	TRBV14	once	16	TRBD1	CASSYWTGGVTGELFF	TGTGCCAGCAGCTACTGGACAGGGGGCGTGACCGGGGAGCTGTTTTTT
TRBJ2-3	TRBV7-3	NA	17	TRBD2	CASRRGPGLADTDTQYF	TGTGCCAGCAGGAGGGGACCGGGACTAGCGGACACAGATACGCAGTATTTT
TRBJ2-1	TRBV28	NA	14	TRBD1	CASSFGQEYNEQFF	TGTGCCAGCAGTTTTGGACAGGAATACAATGAGCAGTTCTTC
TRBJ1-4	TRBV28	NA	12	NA	CASSLWAEKLFF	TGTGCCAGCAGTTTATGGGCTGAAAAACTGTTTTTT
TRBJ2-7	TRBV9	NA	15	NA	CASSVDPAPTYEQYF	TGTGCCAGCAGCGTAGATCCGGCTCCGACCTACGAGCAGTACTTC
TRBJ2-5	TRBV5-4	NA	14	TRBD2	CASSPSGTRETQYF	TGTGCCAGCAGCCCTTCCGGGACTAGGGAGACCCAGTACTTC
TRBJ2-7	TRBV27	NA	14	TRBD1	CASSPWTGSYEQYF	TGTGCCAGCAGTCCGTGGACAGGGTCCTACGAGCAGTACTTC
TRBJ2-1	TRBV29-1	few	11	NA	CSVEDYNEQFF	TGCAGCGTTGAAGATTACAATGAGCAGTTCTTC
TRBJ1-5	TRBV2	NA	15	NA	CASSEATTVSGPQHF	TGTGCCAGCAGTGAAGCGACCACCGTATCAGGGCCCCAGCATTTT
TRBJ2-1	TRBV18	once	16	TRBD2	CASSLTGTSSSNEQFF	TGTGCCAGCTCACTTACCGGGACTAGTTCTTCAAATGAGCAGTTCTTC
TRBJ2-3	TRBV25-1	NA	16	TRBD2	CASSAGTGTIRDTQYF	TGTGCCAGCAGTGCTGGGACGGGGACTATACGAGATACGCAGTATTTT
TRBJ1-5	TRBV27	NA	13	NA	CASSLAGYQPQHF	TGTGCCAGCAGTTTGGCGGGATATCAGCCCCAGCATTTT
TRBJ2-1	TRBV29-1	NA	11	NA	CSVTRPFEQFF	TGCAGCGTTACGCGCCCGTTTGAGCAGTTCTTC
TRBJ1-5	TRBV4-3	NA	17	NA	CASSQDLLDVYNQPQHF	TGCGCCAGCAGCCAAGATCTCCTGGATGTTTACAATCAGCCCCAGCATTTT